This TCR beta chain was captured by sequencing in a study of cytomegalovirus exposure and HLA in healthy donors. Study results and limitations: DRB1 showed the most TCR associations and HLA-C the fewest in a later analysis, as rates varied by HLA locus. Earlier results showed most TCR beta V segments being productive about 90% or about 30% of the time.

J gave up 1 base and V 0 bases, and 10 bases lay outside the gene matches. Germline-derived CDR1 and CDR2 are SGDLS and YYNGEE. The CDR3 has 19 residues. Researchers ran the PCR with 60 Vbeta and 13 Jbeta primers. Using immunoSEQ multiplex PCR, the repertoire was profiled, and TCRdb retains in-frame clones only, with some absent. The sample has over 150,000 clones; roughly 78% are singletons. Turning to this clone: What it recognizes is unknown.

The sample comprised PBMCs. The source is a boy younger than 18 in good health and CMV-seronegative. This chain links TRBV9 with TRBJ1-3, with 10 bases fitting TRBD1. As DNA, the CDR3 is TGTGCCAGCAGCGTAGTTGGGACAGGGGACCCCCGATCTGGAAACACCATATATTTT. Residues: CASSVVGTGDPRSGNTIYF.